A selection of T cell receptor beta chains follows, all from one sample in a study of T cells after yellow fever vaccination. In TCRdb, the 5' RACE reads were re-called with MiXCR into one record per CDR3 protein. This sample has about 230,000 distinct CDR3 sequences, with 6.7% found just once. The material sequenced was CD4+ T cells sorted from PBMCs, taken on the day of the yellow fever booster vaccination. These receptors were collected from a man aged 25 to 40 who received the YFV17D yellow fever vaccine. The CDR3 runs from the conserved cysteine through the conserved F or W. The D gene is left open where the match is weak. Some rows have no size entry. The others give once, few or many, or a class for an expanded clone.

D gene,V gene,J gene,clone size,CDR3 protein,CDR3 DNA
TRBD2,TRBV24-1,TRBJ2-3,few,CATRGAGVADTQYF,TGTGCCACCAGAGGAGCGGGAGTCGCAGATACGCAGTATTTT
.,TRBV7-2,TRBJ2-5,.,CASSPPERTFGTQYF,TGTGCCAGCAGCCCGCCGGAGCGTACGTTCGGGACCCAGTACTTC
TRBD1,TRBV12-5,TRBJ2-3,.,CASGPQGVTDTQYF,TGTGCTAGTGGCCCACAGGGGGTTACAGATACGCAGTATTTT
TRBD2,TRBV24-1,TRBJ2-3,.,CATSDVTSGRSTDTQYF,TGTGCCACCAGTGATGTGACTAGCGGGAGGAGCACAGATACGCAGTATTTT
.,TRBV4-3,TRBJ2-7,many,CASSQEPLGEQYF,TGCGCCAGCAGCCAAGAGCCATTAGGGGAGCAGTACTTC
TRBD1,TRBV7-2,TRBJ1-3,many,CASSFDRERNTIYF,TGTGCCAGCAGCTTCGACAGGGAGCGAAACACCATATATTTT
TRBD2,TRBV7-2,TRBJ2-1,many,CASSLELASYNEQFF,TGTGCCAGCAGCTTAGAACTAGCGAGCTACAATGAGCAGTTCTTC
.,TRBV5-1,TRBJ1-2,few,CASSNDGNTNYGYTF,TGCGCCAGCAGCAATGACGGCAACACTAACTATGGCTACACCTTC
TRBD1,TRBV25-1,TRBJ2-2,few,CASSEAGTGNTGELFF,TGTGCCAGCAGTGAAGCGGGGACAGGCAACACCGGGGAGCTGTTTTTT
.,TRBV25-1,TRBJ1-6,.,CASSSPSAHNSPLHF,TGTGCCAGCAGCTCCCCCTCGGCCCATAATTCACCCCTCCACTTT
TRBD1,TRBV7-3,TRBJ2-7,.,CASSLSATGSHNEQYF,TGTGCCAGCAGCTTATCAGCGACAGGGTCACATAACGAGCAGTACTTC
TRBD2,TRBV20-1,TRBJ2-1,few,CSAILAGVDEQFF,TGCAGTGCGATACTAGCGGGAGTCGATGAGCAGTTCTTC
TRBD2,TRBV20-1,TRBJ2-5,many,CSPQASGRGTQYF,TGCAGTCCCCAGGCTAGCGGGAGAGGGACCCAGTACTTC
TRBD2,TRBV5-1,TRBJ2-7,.,CASSQGLAGGLGYEQYF,TGCGCCAGCAGCCAGGGACTAGCGGGAGGGCTAGGATACGAGCAGTACTTC
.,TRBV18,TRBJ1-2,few,CASSPPVGAGGLDGYTF,TGTGCCAGCTCACCCCCGGTAGGGGCAGGAGGTTTGGATGGCTACACCTTC
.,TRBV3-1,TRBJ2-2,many,CASSQEGDTGELFF,TGTGCCAGCAGCCAAGAGGGAGATACCGGGGAGCTGTTTTTT
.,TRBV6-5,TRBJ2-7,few,CASSYDPSAFYEQYF,TGTGCCAGCAGTTACGACCCCTCAGCATTTTACGAGCAGTACTTC
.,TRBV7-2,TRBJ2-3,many,CASSLPGEDTQYF,TGTGCCAGCAGCCTCCCCGGGGAGGATACGCAGTATTTT
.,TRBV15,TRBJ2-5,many,CATSTGGETQYF,TGTGCCACCAGCACTGGAGGCGAGACCCAGTACTTC
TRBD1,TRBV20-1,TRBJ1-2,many,CSAGRQGRRIRGYTF,TGCAGTGCTGGACGACAGGGAAGGAGAATAAGGGGCTACACCTTC
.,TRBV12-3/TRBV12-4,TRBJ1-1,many,CASSFSLRNTEAFF,TGTGCCAGCAGTTTCTCCTTGCGGAACACTGAAGCTTTCTTT
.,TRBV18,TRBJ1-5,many,CASSLADSNQPQHF,TGTGCCAGCTCACTGGCGGATAGCAATCAGCCCCAGCATTTT
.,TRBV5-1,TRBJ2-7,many,CASSLRSDKGVEQYF,TGCGCCAGCAGCCTCCGGTCCGACAAAGGGGTCGAGCAGTACTTC
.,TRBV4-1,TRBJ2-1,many,CASTFFLSFNEQFF,TGCGCCAGCACCTTTTTCCTCAGTTTCAATGAGCAGTTCTTC
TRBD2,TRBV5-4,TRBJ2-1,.,CASSLTSGSHEQFF,TGTGCCAGCAGCTTAACTAGCGGGAGCCATGAGCAGTTCTTC
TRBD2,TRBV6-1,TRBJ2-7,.,CATSWGGRVYEQYF,TGTGCCACATCTTGGGGCGGGAGGGTATACGAGCAGTACTTC
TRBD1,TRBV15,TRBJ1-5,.,CATSPHRGRPGNQPQHF,TGTGCCACCAGCCCTCACAGGGGGCGCCCCGGCAATCAGCCCCAGCATTTT
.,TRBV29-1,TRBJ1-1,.,CSAMINTEAFF,TGCAGCGCCATGATTAACACTGAAGCTTTCTTT
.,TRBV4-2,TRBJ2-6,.,CASSQRTVPGSGANVLTF,TGTGCCAGCAGCCAGCGGACAGTCCCTGGCTCTGGGGCCAACGTCCTGACTTTC
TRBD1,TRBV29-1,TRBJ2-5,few,CSVEVFGQGSNQETQYF,TGCAGCGTTGAAGTCTTCGGACAGGGAAGTAATCAAGAGACCCAGTACTTC
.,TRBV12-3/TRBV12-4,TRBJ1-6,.,CASSREIGSPLHF,TGTGCCAGCAGTCGGGAGATTGGATCACCCCTCCACTTT
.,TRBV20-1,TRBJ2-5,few,CSASVPSDGETQYF,TGCAGTGCTAGTGTGCCTAGCGATGGGGAGACCCAGTACTTC
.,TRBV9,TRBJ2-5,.,CASSAAPQETQYF,TGTGCCAGCAGCGCCGCTCCCCAAGAGACCCAGTACTTC
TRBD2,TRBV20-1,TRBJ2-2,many,CSARERLAGGLGELFF,TGCAGTGCTAGAGAACGGCTAGCGGGAGGGTTAGGGGAGCTGTTTTTT
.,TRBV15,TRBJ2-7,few,CATSRGNPGPRGEQYF,TGTGCCACCAGCAGGGGAAATCCGGGCCCCCGAGGCGAGCAGTACTTC
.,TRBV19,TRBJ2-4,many,CASSLETKNIQYF,TGTGCCTCGTCCCTGGAAACCAAAAACATTCAGTACTTC
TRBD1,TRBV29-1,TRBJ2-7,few,CSVGQGLNEQYF,TGCAGCGTTGGACAGGGGCTCAACGAGCAGTACTTC
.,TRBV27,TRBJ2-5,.,CASSLSRGRQETQYF,TGTGCCAGCAGTTTATCGAGAGGGAGACAAGAGACCCAGTACTTC
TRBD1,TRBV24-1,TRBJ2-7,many,CATSDPSTGSDEQYF,TGTGCCACCAGTGATCCGTCGACAGGGTCGGACGAGCAGTACTTC
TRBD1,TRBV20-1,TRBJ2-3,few,CSAHDRGIGDTQYF,TGCAGTGCTCATGACAGGGGGATCGGCGATACGCAGTATTTT
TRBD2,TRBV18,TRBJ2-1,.,CASSPLAGDYNEQFF,TGTGCCAGCTCACCGTTAGCGGGAGACTACAATGAGCAGTTCTTC
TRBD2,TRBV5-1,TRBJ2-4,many,CASSSQLAGVGKNIQYF,TGCGCCAGCAGCTCGCAACTAGCGGGAGTTGGCAAAAACATTCAGTACTTC
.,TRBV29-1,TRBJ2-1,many,CSADSYNEQFF,TGCAGCGCAGACAGCTACAATGAGCAGTTCTTC
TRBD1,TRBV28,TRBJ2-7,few,CASRTGGQGVYEQYF,TGTGCCAGCAGGACGGGGGGACAGGGGGTCTACGAGCAGTACTTC
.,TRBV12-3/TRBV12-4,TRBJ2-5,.,CASSSQAVGETQYF,TGTGCCAGCAGTTCACAAGCCGTGGGGGAGACCCAGTACTTC
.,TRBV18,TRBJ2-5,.,CASSPAGREGGETQYF,TGTGCCAGCTCACCGGCGGGCAGGGAAGGAGGAGAGACCCAGTACTTC
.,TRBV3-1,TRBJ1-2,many,CASSPAGDYGYTF,TGTGCCAGCAGCCCCGCCGGGGACTATGGCTACACCTTC
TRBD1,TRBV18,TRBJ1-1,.,CASSLITTGGRPSTEAFF,TGTGCCAGCTCCCTGATCACGACAGGGGGGAGGCCGAGCACTGAAGCTTTCTTT
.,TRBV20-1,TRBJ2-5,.,CSATITREETQYF,TGCAGTGCCACAATTACACGGGAGGAGACCCAGTACTTC
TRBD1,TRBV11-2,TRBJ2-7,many,CASSGGYVGQGHEQYF,TGTGCCAGCAGCGGAGGTTACGTGGGACAGGGACACGAGCAGTACTTC
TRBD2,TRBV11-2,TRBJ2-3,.,CARTRLAGGTAYGDTQYF,TGTGCCCGCACCCGACTAGCGGGAGGCACCGCTTACGGGGATACGCAGTATTTT
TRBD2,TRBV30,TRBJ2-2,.,CAWSLGTSGRTNTGELFF,TGTGCCTGGAGTCTGGGGACTAGCGGGAGGACGAACACCGGGGAGCTGTTTTTT
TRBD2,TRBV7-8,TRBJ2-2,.,CAIKMGRAGTGELFF,TGTGCCATTAAAATGGGGAGGGCCGGTACCGGGGAGCTGTTTTTT
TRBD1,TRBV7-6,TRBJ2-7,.,CASSLGQGASEQYF,TGTGCCAGCAGCTTAGGACAGGGGGCGAGCGAGCAGTACTTC
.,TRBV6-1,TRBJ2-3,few,CASSNSFTDTQYF,TGTGCCAGCAGTAACAGCTTCACAGATACGCAGTATTTT
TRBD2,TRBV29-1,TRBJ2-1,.,CSGLADYNEQFF,TGCAGCGGACTAGCGGATTACAATGAGCAGTTCTTC
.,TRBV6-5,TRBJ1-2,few,CASSYSRGQGIAGYTF,TGTGCCAGCAGTTACTCGAGGGGCCAGGGAATAGCTGGCTACACCTTC